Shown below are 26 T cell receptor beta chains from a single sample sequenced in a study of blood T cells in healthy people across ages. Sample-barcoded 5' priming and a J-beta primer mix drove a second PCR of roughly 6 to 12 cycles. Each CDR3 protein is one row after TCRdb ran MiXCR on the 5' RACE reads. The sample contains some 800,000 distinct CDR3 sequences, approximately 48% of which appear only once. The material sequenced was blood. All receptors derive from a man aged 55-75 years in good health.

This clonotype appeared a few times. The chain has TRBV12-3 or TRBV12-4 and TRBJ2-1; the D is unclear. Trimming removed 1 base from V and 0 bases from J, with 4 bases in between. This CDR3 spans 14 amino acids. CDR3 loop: CASSLVTSYNEQFF. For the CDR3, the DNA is TGTGCCAGCAGTTTAGTAACCTCCTACAATGAGCAGTTCTTC.

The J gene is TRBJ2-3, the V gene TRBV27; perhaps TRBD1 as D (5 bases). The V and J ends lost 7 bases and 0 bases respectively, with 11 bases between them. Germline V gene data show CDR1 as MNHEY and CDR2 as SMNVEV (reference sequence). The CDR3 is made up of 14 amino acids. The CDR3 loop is CASTGHPSTDTQYF. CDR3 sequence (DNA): TGTGCCAGCACAGGACATCCTAGCACAGATACGCAGTATTTT.

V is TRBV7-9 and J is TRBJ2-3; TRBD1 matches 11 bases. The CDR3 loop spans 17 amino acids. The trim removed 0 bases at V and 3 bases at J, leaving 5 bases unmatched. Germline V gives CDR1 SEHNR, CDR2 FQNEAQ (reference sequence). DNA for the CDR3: TGTGCCAGCAGCTTAGCGTGGGGGACAGGGGGAACAGATACGCAGTATTTT. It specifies CASSLAWGTGGTDTQYF. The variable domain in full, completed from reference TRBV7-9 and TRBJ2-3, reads DTGVSQNPRHKITKRGQNVTFRCDPISEHNRLYWYRQTLGQGPEFLTYFQNEAQLEKSRLLSDRFSAERPKGSFSTLEIQRTEQGDSAMYLCASSLAWGTGGTDTQYFGPGTRLTVL.

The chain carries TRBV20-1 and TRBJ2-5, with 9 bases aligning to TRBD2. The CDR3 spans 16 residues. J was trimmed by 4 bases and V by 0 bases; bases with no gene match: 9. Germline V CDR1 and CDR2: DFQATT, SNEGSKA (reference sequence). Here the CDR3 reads CSARDKAGGPLETQYF. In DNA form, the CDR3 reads TGCAGTGCTAGAGATAAGGCGGGGGGGCCTTTAGAGACCCAGTACTTC.

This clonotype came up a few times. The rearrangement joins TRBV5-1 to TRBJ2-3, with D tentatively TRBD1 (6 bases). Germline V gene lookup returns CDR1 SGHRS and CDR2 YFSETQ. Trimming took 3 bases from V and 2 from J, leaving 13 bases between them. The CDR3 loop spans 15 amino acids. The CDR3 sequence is CASSWGLSDTDTQYF. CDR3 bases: TGCGCCAGCAGCTGGGGGCTAAGCGACACAGATACGCAGTATTTT.

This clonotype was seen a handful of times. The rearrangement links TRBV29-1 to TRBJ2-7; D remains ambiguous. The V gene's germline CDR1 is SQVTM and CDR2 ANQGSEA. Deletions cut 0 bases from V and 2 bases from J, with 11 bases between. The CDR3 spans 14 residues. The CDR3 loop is CSVEDPTQAYEQYF. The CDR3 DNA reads TGCAGCGTTGAAGATCCAACACAAGCCTACGAGCAGTACTTC.

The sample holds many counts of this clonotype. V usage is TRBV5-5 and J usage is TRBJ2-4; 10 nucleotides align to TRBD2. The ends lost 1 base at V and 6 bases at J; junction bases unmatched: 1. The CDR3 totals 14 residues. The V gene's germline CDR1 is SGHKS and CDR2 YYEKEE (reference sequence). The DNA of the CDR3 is TGTGCCAGCAGCTTGATAGCGGGGGGAAACATTCAGTACTTC. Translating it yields CASSLIAGGNIQYF.

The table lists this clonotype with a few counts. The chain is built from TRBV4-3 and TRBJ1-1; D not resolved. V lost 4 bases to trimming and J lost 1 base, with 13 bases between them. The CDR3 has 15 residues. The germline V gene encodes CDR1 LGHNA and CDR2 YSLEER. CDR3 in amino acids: CASSPLIGGNTEAFF. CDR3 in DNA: TGCGCCAGCAGCCCACTTATCGGCGGGAACACTGAAGCTTTCTTT.

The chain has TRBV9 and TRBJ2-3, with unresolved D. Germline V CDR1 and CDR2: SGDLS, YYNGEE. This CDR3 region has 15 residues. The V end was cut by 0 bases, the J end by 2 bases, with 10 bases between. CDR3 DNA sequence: TGTGCCAGCAGCGTAGCTCGGCAGTACACAGATACGCAGTATTTT. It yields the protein CASSVARQYTDTQYF.

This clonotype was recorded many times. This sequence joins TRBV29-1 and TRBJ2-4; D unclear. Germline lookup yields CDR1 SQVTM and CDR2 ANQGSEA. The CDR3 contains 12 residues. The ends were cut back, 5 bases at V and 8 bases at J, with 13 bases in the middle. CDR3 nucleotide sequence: TGCAGCGTTAAAGTCGGTTGGGACATTCAGTACTTC. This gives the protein CSVKVGWDIQYF.

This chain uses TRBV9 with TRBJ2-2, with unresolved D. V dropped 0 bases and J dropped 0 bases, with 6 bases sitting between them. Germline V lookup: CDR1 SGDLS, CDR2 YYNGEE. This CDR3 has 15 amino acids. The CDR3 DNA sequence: TGTGCCAGCAGCGTAGAACACGCGAACACCGGGGAGCTGTTTTTT. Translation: CASSVEHANTGELFF.

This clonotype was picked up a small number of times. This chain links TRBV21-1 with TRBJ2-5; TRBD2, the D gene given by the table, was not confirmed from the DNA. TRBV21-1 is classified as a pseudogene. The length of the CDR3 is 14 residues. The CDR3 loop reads CAGGGLAVGETQYF. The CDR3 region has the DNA TGTGCCGGAGGGGGACTAGCGGTCGGGGAGACCCAGTACTTC.

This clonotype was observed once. The CDR3 DNA follows: TGTGCCAGCAACGATGCCGGGGGCAGACCCTATGGCTACACCTTC. It codes for CASNDAGGRPYGYTF. The chain employs TRBV14 and TRBJ1-2; D may be TRBD1 (6 bases). The V and J ends lost 7 bases and 4 bases respectively, with 19 bases between them. There are 15 residues in the CDR3. The germline CDR1 and CDR2 sequences are SGHDN and FVKESK. Using reference TRBV14 and TRBJ1-2 for the parts outside the CDR3, the full variable domain is EAGVTQFPSHSVIEKGQTVTLRCDPISGHDNLYWYRRVMGKEIKFLLHFVKESKQDESGMPNNRFLAERTGGTYSTLKVQPAELEDSGVYFCASNDAGGRPYGYTFGSGTRLTVV.

CDR3 bases: TGCAGTGCTGAAATTCCGGGACAGAATAACTATGGCTACACCTTC. It is translated as CSAEIPGQNNYGYTF. This chain uses TRBV20-1 with TRBJ1-2, with 7 bases aligning to TRBD1. V was clipped by 5 bases and J by 1 base; unmatched bases: 10. Germline CDR1 and CDR2: DFQATT and SNEGSKA (reference sequence). CDR3 size: 15 residues.

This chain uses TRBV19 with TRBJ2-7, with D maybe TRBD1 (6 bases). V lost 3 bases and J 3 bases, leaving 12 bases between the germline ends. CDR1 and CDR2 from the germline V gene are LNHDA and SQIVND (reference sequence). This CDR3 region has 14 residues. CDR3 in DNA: TGTGCCAGTAGTATGGCCCCGGACAGCTACGAGCAGTACTTC. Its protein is CASSMAPDSYEQYF.

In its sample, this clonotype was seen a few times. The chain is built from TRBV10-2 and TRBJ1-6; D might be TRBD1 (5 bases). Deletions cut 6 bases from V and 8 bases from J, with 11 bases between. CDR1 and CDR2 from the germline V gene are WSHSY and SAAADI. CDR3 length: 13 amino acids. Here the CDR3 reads CASRQGFDSPLHF. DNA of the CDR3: TGCGCCAGCAGGCAGGGTTTTGATTCACCCCTCCACTTT.

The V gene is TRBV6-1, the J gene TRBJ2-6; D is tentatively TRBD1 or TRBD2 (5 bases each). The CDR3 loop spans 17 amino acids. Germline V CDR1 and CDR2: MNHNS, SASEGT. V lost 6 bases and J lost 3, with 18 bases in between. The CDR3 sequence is CASSRDGRPGGANVLTF. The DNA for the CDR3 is TGTGCCAGCAGCCGGGACGGAAGGCCTGGTGGGGCCAACGTCCTGACTTTC.

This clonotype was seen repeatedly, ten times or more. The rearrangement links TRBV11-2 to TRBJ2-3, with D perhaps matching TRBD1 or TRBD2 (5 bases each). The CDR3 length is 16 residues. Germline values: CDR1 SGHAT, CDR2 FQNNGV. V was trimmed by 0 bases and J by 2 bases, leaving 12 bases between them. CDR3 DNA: TGTGCCAGCAGCTTAGAGGGGGTTTCTTACACAGATACGCAGTATTTT. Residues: CASSLEGVSYTDTQYF.

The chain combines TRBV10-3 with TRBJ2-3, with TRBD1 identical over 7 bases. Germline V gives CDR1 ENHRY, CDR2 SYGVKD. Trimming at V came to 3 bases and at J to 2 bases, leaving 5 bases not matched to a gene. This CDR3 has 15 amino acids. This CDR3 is CAISDPGTATDTQYF. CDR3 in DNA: TGTGCCATCAGTGACCCTGGGACAGCCACAGATACGCAGTATTTT.

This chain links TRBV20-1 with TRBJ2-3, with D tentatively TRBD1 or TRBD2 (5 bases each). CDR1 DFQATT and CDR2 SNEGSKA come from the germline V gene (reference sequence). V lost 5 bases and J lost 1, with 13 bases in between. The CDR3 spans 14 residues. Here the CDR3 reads CSASGTRRTDTQYF. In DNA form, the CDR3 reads TGCAGTGCTTCCGGGACCCGACGCACAGATACGCAGTATTTT.

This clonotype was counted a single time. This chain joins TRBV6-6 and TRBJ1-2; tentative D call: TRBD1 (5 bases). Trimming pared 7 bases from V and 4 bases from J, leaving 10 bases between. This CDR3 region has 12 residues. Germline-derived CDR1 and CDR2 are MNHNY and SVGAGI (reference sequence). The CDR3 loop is CASTLTAYGYTF. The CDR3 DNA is TGTGCCAGCACCCTGACAGCCTATGGCTACACCTTC.

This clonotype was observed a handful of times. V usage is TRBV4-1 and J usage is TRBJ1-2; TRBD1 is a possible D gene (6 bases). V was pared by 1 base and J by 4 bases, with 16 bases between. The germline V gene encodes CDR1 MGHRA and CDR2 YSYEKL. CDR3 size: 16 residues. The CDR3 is CASSQVIGQNTYGYTF. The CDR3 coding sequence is TGCGCCAGCAGCCAAGTTATTGGACAGAACACCTATGGCTACACCTTC.

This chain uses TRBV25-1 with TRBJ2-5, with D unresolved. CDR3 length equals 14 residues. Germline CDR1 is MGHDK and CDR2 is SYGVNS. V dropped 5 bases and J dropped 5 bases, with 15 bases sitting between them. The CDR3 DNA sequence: TGTGCCAGCAGTATCGCGGCAGGCAAGGAGACCCAGTACTTC. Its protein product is CASSIAAGKETQYF.

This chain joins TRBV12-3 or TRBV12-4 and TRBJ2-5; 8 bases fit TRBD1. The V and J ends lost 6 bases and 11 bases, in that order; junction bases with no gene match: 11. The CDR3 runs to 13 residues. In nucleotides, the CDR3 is TGTGCCAGCAGACAGGGGGGAGGAAATGAGCAGTACTTC. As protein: CASRQGGGNEQYF.

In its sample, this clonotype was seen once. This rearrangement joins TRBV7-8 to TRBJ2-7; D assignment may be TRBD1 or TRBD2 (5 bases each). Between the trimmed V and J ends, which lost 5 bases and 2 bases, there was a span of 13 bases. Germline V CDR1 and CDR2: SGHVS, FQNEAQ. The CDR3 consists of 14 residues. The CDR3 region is CASSTRETTYEQYF. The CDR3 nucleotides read TGTGCCAGCAGCACCAGGGAGACAACCTACGAGCAGTACTTC.

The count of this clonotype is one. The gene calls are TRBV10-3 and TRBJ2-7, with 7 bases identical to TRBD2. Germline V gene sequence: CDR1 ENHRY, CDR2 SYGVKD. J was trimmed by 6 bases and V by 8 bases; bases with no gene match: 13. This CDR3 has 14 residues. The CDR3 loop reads CAISPTQGLSEQYF. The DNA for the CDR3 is TGTGCCATCTCGCCAACGCAGGGACTAAGCGAGCAGTACTTC.